Listed below are T cell receptor beta chains from one sample, sequenced in a study of long-term antiretroviral therapy in people with HIV. The method was immunoSEQ multiplex PCR; TCRdb's version includes in-frame clones alone and lacks a portion of them. The sample comprises approximately 26,000 clones, 85% of which are singletons, and about a tenth rests with the top ten. Material: unsorted PBMCs, obtained 2.3 years after starting antiretroviral therapy. These receptors came from a man aged 40-49 years with HIV. Each CDR3 is given with its conserved first and last residue. The D gene is left open where the match is weak. The listing skips clone size in some rows; elsewhere it reads once, few, many or a size class.

D: TRBD2
size: -
J: TRBJ2-3
V: TRBV5-4
CDR3: CASSPGGSSASTDTQYF
DNA: TGTGCCAGCAGCCCCGGGGGGAGCTCGGCTAGCACAGATACGCAGTATTTT

D: TRBD1
size: -
J: TRBJ2-2
V: TRBV4-2
CDR3: CASSQVQGADTGELFF
DNA: TGTGCCAGCAGCCAAGTCCAGGGGGCGGACACCGGGGAGCTGTTTTTT

D: -
size: -
J: TRBJ1-1
V: TRBV9
CDR3: CASSAGGGTEAFF
DNA: TGTGCCAGCAGCGCCGGTGGGGGCACTGAAGCTTTCTTT

D: -
size: once
J: TRBJ1-1
V: TRBV14
CDR3: CASSLSGGLEAFF
DNA: TGTGCCAGCAGCCTCTCCGGGGGTTTGGAAGCTTTCTTT

D: TRBD2
size: -
J: TRBJ2-3
V: TRBV6-4
CDR3: CASSDLPGEREGRTDTQYF
DNA: TGTGCCAGCAGTGATCTACCCGGGGAGCGGGAGGGCCGAACAGATACGCAGTATTTT

D: -
size: once
J: TRBJ2-7
V: TRBV12-5
CDR3: CASGLAPGTLGYEQYF
DNA: TGTGCTAGTGGTTTGGCCCCCGGGACACTGGGTTACGAGCAGTACTTC

D: -
size: -
J: TRBJ1-6
V: TRBV5-6
CDR3: CASSLGPGSPLHF
DNA: TGTGCCAGCAGCTTGGGTCCCGGTTCACCCCTCCACTTT

D: -
size: once
J: TRBJ1-1
V: TRBV28
CDR3: CASSLYPGAHRNTEAFF
DNA: TGTGCCAGCAGTTTATATCCGGGGGCCCATCGGAACACTGAAGCTTTCTTT

D: TRBD1
size: once
J: TRBJ1-1
V: TRBV10-3
CDR3: CAISAGQVNTEAFF
DNA: TGTGCCATCAGTGCCGGACAGGTGAACACTGAAGCTTTCTTT

D: TRBD2
size: once
J: TRBJ2-3
V: TRBV9
CDR3: CASSEGLAGGTDTQYF
DNA: TGTGCCAGCAGCGAGGGACTAGCGGGAGGAACAGATACGCAGTATTTT

D: TRBD1
size: -
J: TRBJ2-1
V: TRBV5-1
CDR3: CASNPEGQGLVGQFF
DNA: TGCGCCAGCAACCCCGAGGGACAGGGTCTCGTCGGGCAGTTCTTC

D: -
size: few
J: TRBJ1-5
V: TRBV11-2
CDR3: CASSQGGAGPQHF
DNA: TGTGCCAGCAGCCAAGGGGGAGCAGGGCCCCAGCATTTT

D: TRBD1
size: -
J: TRBJ1-1
V: TRBV29-1
CDR3: CSARTGGGEAFF
DNA: TGCAGCGCAAGGACAGGCGGGGGGGAAGCTTTCTTT

D: TRBD1
size: -
J: TRBJ1-5
V: TRBV4-2
CDR3: CASSPDRSSNQPQHF
DNA: TGTGCCAGCAGCCCGGACAGGTCCAGCAATCAGCCCCAGCATTTT

D: -
size: -
J: TRBJ1-3
V: TRBV18
CDR3: CASSPGQRYISGNTIYF
DNA: TGTGCCAGCTCACCAGGACAGCGATACATATCTGGAAACACCATATATTTT

D: -
size: once
J: TRBJ1-1
V: TRBV19
CDR3: CASHQNTEAFF
DNA: TGTGCCAGTCATCAGAACACTGAAGCTTTCTTT

D: TRBD2
size: -
J: TRBJ2-2
V: TRBV19
CDR3: CASSPYPGLANTGELFF
DNA: TGTGCCAGTAGCCCATATCCGGGACTAGCGAACACCGGGGAGCTGTTTTTT

D: TRBD1
size: -
J: TRBJ2-7
V: TRBV29-1
CDR3: CSAGDRELYEQYF
DNA: TGCAGCGCAGGGGACAGGGAACTCTACGAGCAGTACTTC

D: -
size: -
J: TRBJ2-7
V: TRBV15
CDR3: CATSYGYEQYF
DNA: TGTGCCACCAGCTACGGGTACGAGCAGTACTTC

D: -
size: -
J: TRBJ1-6
V: TRBV5-1
CDR3: CASSAAEVKAPLHF
DNA: TGCGCCAGCAGCGCAGCAGAGGTTAAAGCACCCCTCCACTTT

D: -
size: -
J: TRBJ1-5
V: TRBV11-2
CDR3: CASSASPFGNQPQHF
DNA: TGTGCCAGCAGCGCGAGCCCATTTGGCAATCAGCCCCAGCATTTT

D: -
size: -
J: TRBJ2-3
V: TRBV5-1
CDR3: CASSLAAGTEQYF
DNA: TGCGCCAGCAGCTTGGCCGCCGGGACTGAGCAGTATTTT

D: TRBD1
size: -
J: TRBJ1-2
V: TRBV27
CDR3: CASSSLRTGDNYGYTF
DNA: TGTGCCAGCAGTTCCCTCCGGACAGGGGATAACTATGGCTACACCTTC

D: -
size: once
J: TRBJ2-7
V: TRBV6-6
CDR3: CASSYSFGAGVWEQYF
DNA: TGTGCCAGCAGTTACTCATTCGGAGCAGGGGTATGGGAGCAGTACTTC

D: -
size: -
J: TRBJ1-4
V: TRBV30
CDR3: CAWSPPVREPNEKLFF
DNA: TGTGCCTGGAGTCCGCCCGTGAGGGAGCCTAATGAAAAACTGTTTTTT

D: TRBD1
size: -
J: TRBJ1-4
V: TRBV6-1
CDR3: CASRRTGGADEKLFF
DNA: TGTGCCAGCAGGCGGACAGGGGGCGCGGATGAAAAACTGTTTTTT

D: TRBD2
size: -
J: TRBJ2-5
V: TRBV5-1
CDR3: CASRTRASGSGETQYF
DNA: TGCGCCAGCAGAACCCGGGCTAGCGGGAGTGGGGAGACCCAGTACTTC

D: TRBD1
size: -
J: TRBJ1-3
V: TRBV4-1
CDR3: CASSPIGQGLAGNTIYF
DNA: TGCGCCAGCAGCCCAATTGGACAGGGGTTGGCTGGAAACACCATATATTTT

D: -
size: once
J: TRBJ2-2
V: TRBV14
CDR3: CASSTAVAGELFF
DNA: TGTGCCAGCAGCACGGCGGTAGCCGGGGAGCTGTTTTTT

D: -
size: once
J: TRBJ2-3
V: TRBV5-1
CDR3: CASSRFGTSDTQYF
DNA: TGCGCCAGCAGCAGGTTCGGGACCTCGGATACGCAGTATTTT

D: -
size: -
J: TRBJ2-1
V: TRBV2
CDR3: CARGDPINNEQFF
DNA: TGTGCCAGAGGGGACCCGATCAACAATGAGCAGTTCTTC

D: -
size: -
J: TRBJ2-7
V: TRBV11-2
CDR3: CASSFGTESYEQYF
DNA: TGTGCCAGCAGCTTCGGGACTGAGTCCTACGAGCAGTACTTC

D: TRBD2
size: -
J: TRBJ2-1
V: TRBV2
CDR3: CASNPLTSGQSSNEQFF
DNA: TGTGCCAGCAATCCCTTGACTAGCGGGCAATCCTCTAATGAGCAGTTCTTC

D: -
size: -
J: TRBJ2-3
V: TRBV6-5
CDR3: CASSYSWIRTDTQYF
DNA: TGTGCCAGCAGTTACTCTTGGATTCGGACAGATACGCAGTATTTT

D: TRBD2
size: -
J: TRBJ2-1
V: TRBV9
CDR3: CASSGRDYTYNEQFF
DNA: TGTGCCAGCAGCGGGCGGGACTACACCTACAATGAGCAGTTCTTC

D: -
size: medium-sized
J: TRBJ1-5
V: TRBV27
CDR3: CASSNRGNQPQHF
DNA: TGTGCCAGCAGCAACAGGGGCAATCAGCCCCAGCATTTT

D: TRBD1
size: -
J: TRBJ2-1
V: TRBV11-2
CDR3: CASSPRDRGWEQFF
DNA: TGTGCCAGCAGCCCGCGGGACAGGGGCTGGGAGCAGTTCTTC

D: -
size: -
J: TRBJ1-1
V: TRBV2
CDR3: CASSPFSPQGPNTEAFF
DNA: TGTGCCAGCAGCCCCTTCTCCCCACAGGGCCCCAACACTGAAGCTTTCTTT

D: -
size: -
J: TRBJ2-7
V: TRBV9
CDR3: CASSVDSGSYEQYF
DNA: TGTGCCAGCAGCGTAGATAGCGGCTCCTACGAGCAGTACTTC

D: TRBD2
size: -
J: TRBJ2-1
V: TRBV9
CDR3: CASSPGLAPEQFF
DNA: TGTGCCAGCAGTCCGGGACTAGCACCTGAGCAGTTCTTC

D: -
size: -
J: TRBJ1-1
V: TRBV19
CDR3: CASSAQGQNTEAFF
DNA: TGTGCCAGTAGTGCCCAGGGTCAAAACACTGAAGCTTTCTTT

D: -
size: -
J: TRBJ1-1
V: TRBV29-1
CDR3: CSSKGGTEAFF
DNA: TGCAGCTCCAAGGGGGGGACTGAAGCTTTCTTT

D: TRBD1
size: -
J: TRBJ1-5
V: TRBV19
CDR3: CASSPPGTGGSQPQHF
DNA: TGTGCCAGTAGCCCACCCGGGACAGGGGGTTCTCAGCCCCAGCATTTT